The 27 T cell receptor beta chains below all came from one sample that was sequenced in a study of blood T cell repertoires in COVID-19. Only in-frame clones appear in the TCRdb table, and some are missing; sequencing was by immunoSEQ multiplex PCR. The sample includes fewer than 350,000 clones, 75% to 85% seen only once; the top ten take approximately 7.6%. Sample: peripheral blood. These receptors all come from a human donor in a cohort sampled during active COVID-19.

The chain couples TRBV6-5 to TRBJ2-2; 9 bases align to TRBD1. Per germline, CDR1 MNHEY and CDR2 SVGAGI. The ends lost 4 bases at V and 4 bases at J; junction bases unmatched: 7. The CDR3 covers 16 residues. CDR3 residues: CASSSGTGRGTGELFF. CDR3 nucleotide sequence: TGTGCCAGCAGTTCCGGGACAGGGAGGGGCACCGGGGAGCTGTTTTTT.

The chain is built from TRBV18 and TRBJ1-5; D is ambiguous. V lost 8 bases and J 7 bases, leaving 18 bases between the germline ends. CDR1 KGHSH and CDR2 LQKENI come from the germline V gene. CDR3 length equals 14 residues. The CDR3 region has the DNA TGTGCCAGCACCTTGGACGGGAGCTGGCAGCCCCAGCATTTT. It is translated as CASTLDGSWQPQHF.

The chain links TRBV5-6 to TRBJ1-5, with TRBD1 matching over 9 bases. The CDR3 spans 19 residues. Losses at the gene ends were 4 bases for V and 0 bases for J; bases not matched to a gene: 14. The V gene's germline CDR1 is SGHDT and CDR2 YYEEEE. CDR3 sequence reads: CASSASGQGLRSSNQPQHF. The CDR3 DNA sequence: TGTGCCAGCAGCGCGAGTGGACAGGGGTTAAGGAGTAGCAATCAGCCCCAGCATTTT.

The V gene is TRBV2, the J gene TRBJ1-2, with a weak D call TRBD1 (6 bases). CDR3 length: 12 amino acids. With 2 bases removed from V and 8 bases from J, the gap between germline ends came to 9 bases. Per the germline V gene, CDR1 is SNHLY and CDR2 is FYNNEI. CDR3 sequence reads: CASSEQGLGYTF. CDR3 coding DNA: TGTGCCAGCAGTGAACAGGGGTTGGGCTACACCTTC.

The chain joins TRBV6-2 or TRBV6-3 to TRBJ2-1; TRBD2 matches at 11 bases. V lost 0 bases to trimming and J lost 8 bases; unmatched junction nucleotides: 3. CDR3 length equals 15 residues. Germline V lookup: CDR1 MNHEY, CDR2 SVGEGT. The CDR3 loop reads CASSYSSGGAHEQFF. Here the CDR3 DNA reads TGTGCCAGCAGTTACTCTAGCGGGGGGGCTCATGAGCAGTTCTTC.

The chain employs TRBV24-1 and TRBJ2-7, with a possible D match to TRBD1 (6 bases). V lost 6 bases to trimming and J lost 3 bases, with 20 bases between them. Germline V gene sequence: CDR1 KGHDR, CDR2 SFDVKD. The CDR3 extends over 16 amino acids. The CDR3 sequence is CATSPDTGIPLYEQYF. As DNA, the CDR3 is TGTGCCACCAGTCCTGATACAGGGATCCCCCTCTACGAGCAGTACTTC.

This chain uses TRBV9 with TRBJ2-5; no clear D. The CDR3 contains 14 residues. Trimming removed 3 bases at V and 5 bases at J, with 14 bases between. CDR1 is SGDLS, CDR2 YYNGEE, per germline. The DNA for the CDR3 is TGTGCCAGCAGCGACACCCCTAGTGGGGAGACCCAGTACTTC. It translates to CASSDTPSGETQYF.

In this sample, this clone turned up once. The chain uses TRBV10-3 and TRBJ1-5; D call uncertain. V was cut by 2 bases and J by 0 bases, with 11 bases left in between. The CDR3 is 16 amino acids. CDR1 is ENHRY and CDR2 is SYGVKD in the germline V gene. CDR3 coding DNA: TGTGCCATCAGTGAGAGTGTAGCCATTAGCAATCAGCCCCAGCATTTT. It codes for CAISESVAISNQPQHF.

The chain carries TRBV7-3 and TRBJ2-6; D is perhaps TRBD2 (5 bases). Trimming left V 0 bases short and J 0 bases short, with 12 bases between. Germline V gene sequence: CDR1 SGHTA, CDR2 FQGTGA. This CDR3 has 18 residues. As DNA, the CDR3 is TGTGCCAGCAGCTTAACCCCCGGGAAGAACTCTGGGGCCAACGTCCTGACTTTC. Translated: CASSLTPGKNSGANVLTF. The full variable domain, in which reference TRBV7-3 and TRBJ2-6 provide the parts outside the CDR3, is GAGVSQTPSNKVTEKGKYVELRCDPISGHTALYWYRQSLGQGPEFLIYFQGTGAADDSGLPNDRFFAVRPEGSVSTLKIQRTERGDSAVYLCASSLTPGKNSGANVLTFGAGSRLTVL.

This chain connects TRBV20-1 to TRBJ2-1, with D perhaps matching TRBD2 (6 bases). Trimming removed 6 bases from V and 7 bases from J, with 10 bases in between. The CDR3 runs to 11 residues. Per the germline V gene, CDR1 is DFQATT and CDR2 is SNEGSKA (reference sequence). The CDR3 here is CSARLVNEQFF. In DNA, the CDR3 is TGCAGTGCCCGACTAGTTAATGAGCAGTTCTTC.

V gene TRBV25-1 combines with J gene TRBJ1-5; no firm D call. CDR1 MGHDK and CDR2 SYGVNS come from the germline V gene. The ends were cut back, 1 base at V and 5 bases at J, with 12 bases in the middle. This CDR3 comprises 15 residues. The CDR3 reads CASSESGRLDQPQHF. CDR3 DNA sequence: TGTGCCAGCAGTGAATCGGGGAGGCTCGATCAGCCCCAGCATTTT.

The rearrangement uses TRBV7-9 and TRBJ2-1, with D possibly matching TRBD2 (6 bases). V was trimmed by 9 bases and J by 7 bases, leaving 16 bases between them. The germline gives CDR1 SEHNR, CDR2 FQNEAQ (reference sequence). This CDR3 is 13 amino acids long. The CDR3 DNA sequence: TGTGCCAGAATGGACCCCGGAGGGAATGAGCAGTTCTTC. It codes for CARMDPGGNEQFF.

The chain carries TRBV28 and TRBJ1-1; D call uncertain. V was trimmed by 1 base and J by 1 base, leaving 7 bases between them. The germline CDR1 and CDR2 sequences are MDHEN and SYDVKM. The CDR3 length is 14 residues. CDR3 coding DNA: TGTGCCAGCAGTTTATTCCTCCCGAACACTGAAGCTTTCTTT. Its translation is CASSLFLPNTEAFF.

The chain couples TRBV25-1 to TRBJ2-3, with D possibly matching TRBD2 (6 bases). Germline V gene lookup returns CDR1 MGHDK and CDR2 SYGVNS. The V gene lost 6 bases and the J gene lost 1 base, with 14 bases spanning the gap. CDR3 length equals 15 residues. The CDR3 is CASREEGYGTDTQYF. Written as DNA, the CDR3 is TGTGCCAGCAGGGAGGAGGGGTACGGCACAGATACGCAGTATTTT.

This clone was recorded a few times. The CDR3 DNA follows: TGTGCCAGCAGCACCCGGGACAGGGGGTTTGACGAGCAGTACTTC. It encodes CASSTRDRGFDEQYF. This chain uses TRBV5-6 with TRBJ2-7; 11 bases line up with TRBD1. V shed 4 bases and J 5 bases; nucleotides not matched to a gene: 8. The CDR3 has 15 residues. From germline, CDR1 is SGHDT and CDR2 YYEEEE.

This chain connects TRBV5-5 to TRBJ1-1; D is possibly TRBD1 (5 bases). Per the germline V gene, CDR1 is SGHKS and CDR2 is YYEKEE (reference sequence). CDR3 size: 15 residues. V lost 4 bases to trimming and J lost 0 bases, with 13 bases between them. The CDR3 coding sequence is TGTGCCAGCAGCGGGATGACAGCCGTGAACACTGAAGCTTTCTTT. Translation: CASSGMTAVNTEAFF. Combining the CDR3 with reference TRBV5-5 and TRBJ1-1 gives the whole variable domain DAGVTQSPTHLIKTRGQQVTLRCSPISGHKSVSWYQQVLGQGPQFIFQYYEKEERGRGNFPDRFSARQFPNYSSELNVNALLLGDSALYLCASSGMTAVNTEAFFGQGTRLTVV.

This chain uses TRBV18 with TRBJ2-1; D unresolved. The V and J ends lost 2 bases and 3 bases respectively, with 14 bases between them. This CDR3 has 16 amino acids. Germline V gene sequence: CDR1 KGHSH, CDR2 LQKENI. This CDR3 reads CASSPRTVSGYNEQFF. The CDR3 nucleotides are TGTGCCAGCTCACCAAGAACAGTCTCCGGCTACAATGAGCAGTTCTTC.

V and J are TRBV30 and TRBJ1-5; maybe TRBD1 (5 bases). Germline V gene lookup returns CDR1 GTSNPN and CDR2 SVGIG (reference sequence). The CDR3 consists of 19 residues. The V end lost 0 bases, the J end lost 2 bases, and 23 bases lay between the germline ends. The CDR3, as DNA: TGTGCCTGGAGTGTATGGACGGGGGATCGGGTGTATGGCAATCAGCCCCAGCATTTT. It is translated as CAWSVWTGDRVYGNQPQHF.

This chain joins TRBV5-6 and TRBJ2-6, with 8 nucleotides matching TRBD1. V was pared by 8 bases and J by 0 bases, with 7 bases of the junction left unmatched. Germline V gives CDR1 SGHDT, CDR2 YYEEEE. The CDR3 is 16 residues long. The CDR3 spells CARPDRVGSGANVLTF. The CDR3 nucleotides are TGTGCCAGACCGGACAGGGTCGGCTCTGGGGCCAACGTCCTGACTTTC.

This sequence joins TRBV4-1 and TRBJ1-4, with D tentatively TRBD1 (5 bases). The CDR3 length is 13 residues. Germline CDR1 is MGHRA and CDR2 is YSYEKL. V lost 5 bases and J 12 bases, leaving 16 bases between the germline ends. The CDR3 region is CASSNRGKGELFF. CDR3 sequence (DNA): TGCGCCAGCAGCAACCGGGGGAAGGGAGAACTGTTTTTT.

This rearrangement joins TRBV21-1 to TRBJ2-6; no check of the table's D call, TRBD2, against the DNA was made. TRBV21-1 is a pseudogene segment. This CDR3 is built from 18 residues. The CDR3: CASSKNREPFSGANVLTF. In DNA form, the CDR3 reads TGTGCCAGCAGCAAGAATAGGGAGCCCTTCTCTGGGGCCAACGTCCTGACTTTC.

V usage is TRBV6-1 and J usage is TRBJ1-5; 11 bases align to TRBD1. Germline CDR1 MNHNS, CDR2 SASEGT. The CDR3 loop spans 17 amino acids. J gave up 4 bases and V 3 bases, and 8 bases lay outside the gene matches. The CDR3 nucleotides read TGTGCCAGCAGTGATAGGACAGGGGGCATTGGGAATCAGCCCCAGCATTTT. Encoded protein: CASSDRTGGIGNQPQHF.

The rearrangement links TRBV12-3 or TRBV12-4 to TRBJ1-3, with D hard to call. Trimming pared 6 bases from V and 8 bases from J, leaving 11 bases between. The CDR3 consists of 12 residues. CDR3 DNA sequence: TGTGCCAGCAGCTTCGAGACTGACACCATATATTTT. This translates into CASSFETDTIYF.

The chain carries TRBV30 and TRBJ1-4, with 9 nucleotides matching TRBD1. CDR3 size: 14 residues. From germline, CDR1 is GTSNPN and CDR2 SVGIG (reference sequence). Trimming at V came to 3 bases and at J to 7 bases, leaving 6 bases not matched to a gene. CDR3 region: CAWSAGTGTEKLFF. CDR3 DNA sequence: TGTGCCTGGAGCGCTGGGACAGGGACTGAAAAACTGTTTTTT.

This sequence joins TRBV18 and TRBJ2-1; 10 nucleotides line up with TRBD1. The germline gives CDR1 KGHSH, CDR2 LQKENI. The CDR3 runs 14 residues. The ends lost 3 bases at V and 6 bases at J; junction bases unmatched: 2. CDR3 coding DNA: TGTGCCAGCTCACCGGACAGGGGGGGCAATGAGCAGTTCTTC. It yields the protein CASSPDRGGNEQFF.

This clone showed up just a few times. This sequence joins TRBV5-1 and TRBJ1-1; TRBD1 agrees at 7 bases. Per the germline V gene, CDR1 is SGHRS and CDR2 is YFSETQ. V lost 7 bases, J lost 1 base, and 7 bases stayed unmatched. The CDR3 runs 14 residues. CDR3 amino acids: CASSGTETNTEAFF. The DNA of the CDR3 is TGCGCCAGCTCCGGGACAGAAACGAACACTGAAGCTTTCTTT.

This clone was observed a handful of times. The chain combines TRBV19 with TRBJ2-3; 8 nucleotides match TRBD2. Per the germline V gene, CDR1 is LNHDA and CDR2 is SQIVND (reference sequence). V shed 7 bases, J shed 2 bases, and the junction held 17 bases outside the gene matches. The CDR3 has 18 amino acids. The DNA for the CDR3 is TGTGCCAGTAATAGCGGGGAAGGTTCTACCCCCGCCACAGATACGCAGTATTTT. Translation: CASNSGEGSTPATDTQYF.